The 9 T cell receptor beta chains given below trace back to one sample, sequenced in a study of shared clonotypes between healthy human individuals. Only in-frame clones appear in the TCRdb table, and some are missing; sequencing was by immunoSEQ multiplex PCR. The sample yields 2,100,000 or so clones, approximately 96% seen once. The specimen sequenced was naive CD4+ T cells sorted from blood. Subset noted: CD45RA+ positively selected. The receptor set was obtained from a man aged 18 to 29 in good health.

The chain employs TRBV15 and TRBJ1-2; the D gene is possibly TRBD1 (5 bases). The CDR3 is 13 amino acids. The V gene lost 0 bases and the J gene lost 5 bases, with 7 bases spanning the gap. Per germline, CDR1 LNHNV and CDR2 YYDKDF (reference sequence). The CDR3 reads CATSRDREYGYTF. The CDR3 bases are TGTGCCACCAGCAGAGACAGGGAATATGGCTACACCTTC. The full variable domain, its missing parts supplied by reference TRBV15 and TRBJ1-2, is DAMVIQNPRYQVTQFGKPVTLSCSQTLNHNVMYWYQQKSSQAPKLLFHYYDKDFNNEADTPDNFQSRRPNTSFCFLDIRSPGLGDTAMYLCATSRDREYGYTFGSGTRLTVV.

The CDR3 spells CASSAAGTFSGEKLFF. In DNA form, the CDR3 reads TGTGCCAGCAGTGCCGCCGGGACCTTTTCGGGAGAAAAACTGTTTTTT. This chain connects TRBV25-1 to TRBJ1-4; D may be TRBD1 (5 bases). This CDR3 contains 16 residues. Germline CDR1 and CDR2: MGHDK and SYGVNS. The V and J ends lost 4 bases and 8 bases respectively, with 20 bases between them.

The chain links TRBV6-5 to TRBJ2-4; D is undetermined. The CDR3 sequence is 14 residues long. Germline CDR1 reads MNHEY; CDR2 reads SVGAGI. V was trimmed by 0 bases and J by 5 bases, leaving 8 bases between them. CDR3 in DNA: TGTGCCAGCAGTTACTCTCCCAGCCAAAACATTCAGTACTTC. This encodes CASSYSPSQNIQYF.

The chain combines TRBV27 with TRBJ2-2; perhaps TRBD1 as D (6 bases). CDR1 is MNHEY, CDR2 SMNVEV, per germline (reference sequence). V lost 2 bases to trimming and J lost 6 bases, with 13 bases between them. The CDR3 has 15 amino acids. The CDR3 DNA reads TGTGCCAGCAGTTTAGGAACAGGGAGCCCCGGGGAGCTGTTTTTT. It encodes CASSLGTGSPGELFF.

CDR3 in DNA: TGTGCCAGCAGCTTACACTTTAAGCGGGGACAAGAGACCCAGTACTTC. Translating gives CASSLHFKRGQETQYF. The chain has TRBV7-2 and TRBJ2-5; 7 bases fit TRBD2. Germline V lookup: CDR1 SGHTA, CDR2 FQGNSA. This CDR3 has 16 residues. V lost 2 bases and J lost 2; bases outside the gene matches: 8.

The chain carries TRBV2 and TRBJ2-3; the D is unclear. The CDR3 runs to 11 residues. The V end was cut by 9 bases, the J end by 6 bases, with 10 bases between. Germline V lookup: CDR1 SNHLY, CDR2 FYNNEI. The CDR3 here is CASSNLDTQYF. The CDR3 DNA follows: TGTGCCAGTAGTAATTTGGATACGCAGTATTTT.

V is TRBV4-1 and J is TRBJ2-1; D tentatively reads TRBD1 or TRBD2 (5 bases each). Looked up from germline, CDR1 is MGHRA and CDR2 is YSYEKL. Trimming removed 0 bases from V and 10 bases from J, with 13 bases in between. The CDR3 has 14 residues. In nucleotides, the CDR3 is TGCGCCAGCAGCCAAGATCGAGGGGTTGGGGAGCAGTTCTTC. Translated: CASSQDRGVGEQFF.

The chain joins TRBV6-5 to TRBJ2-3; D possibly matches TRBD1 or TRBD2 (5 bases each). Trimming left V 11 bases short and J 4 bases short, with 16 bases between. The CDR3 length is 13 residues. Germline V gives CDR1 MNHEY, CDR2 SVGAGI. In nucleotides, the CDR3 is TGTGCCTCCCGGGAAGGGGCGGCAGATACGCAGTATTTT. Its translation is CASREGAADTQYF.

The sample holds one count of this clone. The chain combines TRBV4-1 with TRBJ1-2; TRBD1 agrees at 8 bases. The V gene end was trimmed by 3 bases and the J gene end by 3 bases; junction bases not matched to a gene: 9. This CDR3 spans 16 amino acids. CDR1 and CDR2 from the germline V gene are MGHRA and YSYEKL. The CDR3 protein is CASSQEGQELYYGYTF. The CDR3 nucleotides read TGCGCCAGCAGCCAGGAGGGACAGGAACTTTACTATGGCTACACCTTC.